These 16 T cell receptor beta chains were sequenced from one sample in a study of shared clonotypes between healthy human individuals. Generated by immunoSEQ multiplex PCR, the TCRdb table keeps only in-frame clones and is missing some. The table includes over a million clones, roughly 96% detected once. The sequenced material came from naive CD4+ T cells sorted from blood. The subset was: CD45RA+ positively selected. The source of these receptors is a man aged 25 to 40 in good health.

The chain links TRBV30 to TRBJ2-3; D call uncertain. Looked up from germline, CDR1 is GTSNPN and CDR2 is SVGIG (reference sequence). The CDR3 is made up of 11 amino acids. Trimming took off 0 bases at V and 3 bases at J, with 1 base between the two ends. CDR3 bases: TGTGCCTGGAGTGTAACAGATACGCAGTATTTT. Encoded protein: CAWSVTDTQYF.

The V and J genes are TRBV5-1 and TRBJ2-1, with 14 bases aligning to TRBD2. CDR3 length: 16 amino acids. Germline CDR1 reads SGHRS; CDR2 reads YFSETQ. The J segment lost 11 bases and the V segment lost 4 bases, leaving 11 bases of the junction unmatched. Here the CDR3 reads CASSETGLAGDSQQFF. CDR3 DNA sequence: TGCGCCAGCAGCGAGACGGGACTAGCGGGAGATAGTCAGCAGTTCTTC.

The chain employs TRBV9 and TRBJ2-1; the D gene is possibly TRBD1 (6 bases). The CDR3 totals 14 residues. Germline V gives CDR1 SGDLS, CDR2 YYNGEE. V was clipped by 4 bases and J by 8 bases, with 16 bases between them. The CDR3 spells CASSIQGSGHEQFF. DNA for the CDR3: TGTGCCAGCAGCATACAGGGAAGTGGTCATGAGCAGTTCTTC.

This clone appeared a single time. The V gene is TRBV9, the J gene TRBJ2-7, with a weak D call TRBD2 (6 bases). Trimming took off 2 bases at V and 4 bases at J, with 10 bases between the two ends. This CDR3 region has 13 residues. Germline V gives CDR1 SGDLS, CDR2 YYNGEE. The CDR3 nucleotides read TGTGCCAGCAGCGTGGGACTGGTTTACGAGCAGTACTTC. Translated, it gives CASSVGLVYEQYF.

The rearrangement links TRBV27 to TRBJ2-7, with D uncertain. The CDR3 is made up of 15 amino acids. V gave up 2 bases and J gave up 3 bases, with 14 bases separating them. Germline CDR1 is MNHEY and CDR2 is SMNVEV (reference sequence). In nucleotides, the CDR3 is TGTGCCAGCAGTTTACCAAGACTGAGATTCTACGAGCAGTACTTC. Translation: CASSLPRLRFYEQYF.

This clone was observed a few times. V gene TRBV10-2 combines with J gene TRBJ2-3; TRBD1 is a possible D gene (5 bases). The V gene lost 1 base and the J gene lost 14 bases, with 10 bases spanning the gap. Germline loops: CDR1 WSHSY, CDR2 SAAADI. The CDR3 has 11 amino acids. DNA of the CDR3: TGCGCCAGCAGTGAGTTCCAGGGCCGGTATTTT. Translation gives CASSEFQGRYF.

V is TRBV2 and J is TRBJ1-1; 10 nucleotides match TRBD1. Losses at the gene ends were 4 bases for V and 5 bases for J; bases not matched to a gene: 7. Germline loops: CDR1 SNHLY, CDR2 FYNNEI. The CDR3 is 15 amino acids. The chain's CDR3 is CASSGPGDRGTEAFF. The CDR3 DNA is TGTGCCAGCAGTGGACCCGGGGACAGGGGTACTGAAGCTTTCTTT.

This chain connects TRBV28 to TRBJ1-5; a possible D gene is TRBD1 (5 bases). V shed 3 bases and J shed 2 bases, with 14 bases lying between them. CDR1 is MDHEN, CDR2 SYDVKM, per germline. The CDR3 has 16 residues. CDR3 coding DNA: TGTGCCAGCAGTTTTAGGTCCGGGACGGGCAATCAGCCCCAGCATTTT. Translated, it gives CASSFRSGTGNQPQHF.

Remarks on this clone: The sample has other DNA sequences that encode this CDR3 too. This chain links TRBV27 with TRBJ2-1, with 13 bases identical to TRBD2. Germline lookup yields CDR1 MNHEY and CDR2 SMNVEV (reference sequence). The CDR3 runs to 16 residues. V lost 6 bases and J lost 7; bases outside the gene matches: 9. DNA for the CDR3: TGTGCCAGCAGCCTTATCGGGACTAGCGGGACGAATGAGCAGTTCTTC. Translation: CASSLIGTSGTNEQFF.

The chain carries TRBV10-3 and TRBJ2-2; 11 bases agree with TRBD2. This CDR3 comprises 16 residues. V was clipped by 10 bases and J by 7 bases; unmatched bases: 14. CDR1 and CDR2 (germline): ENHRY, SYGVKD. The CDR3 here is CATLSLSGRAHGELFF. The CDR3 DNA reads as TGTGCCACCTTAAGCCTTAGCGGGAGGGCCCACGGGGAGCTGTTTTTT.

The chain combines TRBV7-9 with TRBJ1-5; D not resolved. This CDR3 spans 13 amino acids. Looked up from germline, CDR1 is SEHNR and CDR2 is FQNEAQ (reference sequence). Trimming left V 4 bases short and J 7 bases short, with 11 bases between. The CDR3: CASSSSALQPQHF. CDR3 sequence (DNA): TGTGCCAGCAGCTCATCGGCCCTCCAGCCCCAGCATTTT.

The chain carries TRBV28 and TRBJ2-1, with a tentative D call TRBD2 (5 bases). V lost 5 bases to trimming and J lost 7 bases, with 18 bases between them. Germline V gene lookup returns CDR1 MDHEN and CDR2 SYDVKM. CDR3 length equals 15 residues. The CDR3 nucleotides are TGTGCCAGCAGTACTCCCAGCGGAGACTTGAATGAGCAGTTCTTC. Its protein product is CASSTPSGDLNEQFF. Together with reference TRBV28 and TRBJ2-1, the CDR3 gives the full variable domain: DVKVTQSSRYLVKRTGEKVFLECVQDMDHENMFWYRQDPGLGLRLIYFSYDVKMKEKGDIPEGYSVSREKKERFSLILESASTNQTSMYLCASSTPSGDLNEQFFGPGTRLTVL.

This chain uses TRBV6-1 with TRBJ2-1, with D maybe TRBD2 (6 bases). V was cut by 2 bases and J by 7 bases, with 21 bases left in between. CDR3 length equals 17 residues. The germline gives CDR1 MNHNS, CDR2 SASEGT. CDR3 protein: CASSENRDFQQGNEQFF. The CDR3 region has the DNA TGTGCCAGCAGTGAAAACCGGGACTTCCAACAAGGGAATGAGCAGTTCTTC.

The table lists this clone with a count of one. This chain links TRBV7-9 with TRBJ2-2; perhaps TRBD2 as D (5 bases). V was pared by 8 bases and J by 0 bases, with 13 bases between. The CDR3 totals 15 residues. Germline V CDR1 and CDR2: SEHNR, FQNEAQ (reference sequence). The CDR3 sequence is CASLGVGANTGELFF. The CDR3 DNA sequence: TGTGCCAGCCTCGGGGTCGGCGCGAACACCGGGGAGCTGTTTTTT.

The J gene is TRBJ2-7, the V gene TRBV4-2; TRBD2 is a possible D gene (5 bases). Germline V lookup: CDR1 LGHNA, CDR2 YNFKEQ. Trimming stripped 0 bases from V and 7 bases from J, with 16 bases between. The CDR3 extends over 15 amino acids. CDR3 DNA: TGTGCCAGCAGCCAAGATCGGGAACTCTGGAAGGAGCAGTACTTC. This sequence encodes CASSQDRELWKEQYF.

A single count supports this clone. This chain links TRBV5-1 with TRBJ1-4, with a possible D match to TRBD1 (6 bases). The CDR3 has 16 residues. CDR1 is SGHRS, CDR2 YFSETQ, per germline. The germline V and J ends were trimmed by 4 bases and 3 bases, with 16 bases remaining between them. The CDR3 bases are TGCGCCAGCAGCGGGACACCCGCCCGGGCTAATGAAAAACTGTTTTTT. Translation: CASSGTPARANEKLFF.